This TCR beta chain was retrieved from a study of T cells in Graves' hyperthyroidism and ophthalmopathy. Study observations and caveats: Ophthalmopathy got predicted by the model a median approximately 6.3 months before its onset. Stable hyperthyroidism was told apart from ophthalmopathy by a model built on 13 V-J features. Blood also carried most thyroid clonotypes expanded above 0.001.

Diagnoses were made from clinical symptoms, serum measures (thyroxine and TRAb), thyroid ultrasound and orbital computed tomography. There were TCR beta CDR3 regions amplified from RNA transcripts. Carried out on the TCR CDR3, a first-round RT-PCR used the HTBI primer set. In TCRdb, the multiplex PCR reads were re-called with MiXCR into one record per CDR3 protein. Of almost 350,000 distinct CDR3 sequences listed, around a sixth are singletons. A remark on this clonotype: Its target is not known.

This clonotype originated in a woman aged 40 to 49 with Graves' ophthalmopathy. The sequenced sample was blood.

The CDR3 loop reads CATSDLQQAGELFF. CDR3 DNA sequence: TGTGCCACCAGTGATTTGCAGCAGGCCGGGGAGCTGTTTTTT. The genes are TRBV24-1 and TRBJ2-2; unclear D gene. Trimming left V 0 bases short and J 6 bases short, with 7 bases between. The CDR3 has 14 amino acids. Germline V gene lookup returns CDR1 KGHDR and CDR2 SFDVKD.